This paragraph reports one T cell receptor (beta chain). Its specificity is unknown. These data belong to a study of type 1 regulatory T cells. Trimming pared 3 bases from V and 6 bases from J, leaving 11 bases between. In germline, CDR1 is SEHNR, CDR2 FQNEAQ (reference sequence). The CDR3 is 13 amino acids. One entry per CDR3 protein, called by TCRdb with MiXCR from the reads. The sample holds about 65,000 distinct CDR3 sequences, 49% seen once. This receptor was identified in a human donor in good health. This rearrangement joins TRBV7-9 to TRBJ1-2; D not certain. The specimen was cultured non-Tr1 T cells, either the whole culture or a sorted T cell fraction (not recorded which). The CDR3 sequence: CASSLEGFNGYTF. CDR3 DNA: TGTGCCAGCAGCTTGGAGGGTTTCAATGGCTACACCTTC.